This T cell receptor beta chain was identified in a study of response to subunit inactivated influenza vaccine (dated by TCRdb to the late 2010s). As for the study more broadly: To follow how T cells responded to a trivalent subunit inactivated influenza vaccine, the researchers relied on deep quantitative profiling of the T cell receptor repertoire. Broad study findings and their caveats: It was suggested by the authors that each seasonal influenza vaccination may recruit only a limited number of new T cells.

Germline trimming amounts to 6 bases on V and 2 bases on J, with 7 as the count of junction bases outside the gene matches. CDR1 and CDR2, looked up from the germline V gene (reference sequence), are DFQATT and SNEGSKA. Including the terminal cysteine and phenylalanine, the CDR3 comprises 15 residues. Only CDR3 DNA is held: 45 bases, read in frame from base 1. With regard to this clonotype: What antigen it recognizes has not been identified. Base qualities are not provided; no much larger clone lies one nucleotide away.

Preparation of the library involved RT-PCR. TCRdb lists the instrument as Illumina HiSeq 2500. Using fastp trimming at Q25 and MiXCR clonotype assembly, TCRdb reanalyzed the public sequencing data and kept in-frame beta chains. Each entry merges the rows of one CDR3 protein and shows their most common DNA and genes. For this sample there are around 200,000 distinct CDR3 sequences; approximately 9.2% appear just once. The leading ten clones occupy approximately 10% of the sample. The chain employs TRBV20-1 and TRBJ2-3; TRBD2 aligns with 11 central bases. The source was non-naive T cells sorted from PBMCs, collected on the day of vaccination. The cell subset or site label, as the study defines it: memory T cell fraction. The origin of this receptor is a man between 50 and 59 years old who received an inactivated influenza vaccine. Donor details come from another sample of the same person, matched by shared clones. The CDR3 loop reads CSATPTSGTTDTQYF. At the DNA level, the sequence is TGCAGTGCAACCCCGACTAGCGGGACCACAGATACGCAGTATTTT.